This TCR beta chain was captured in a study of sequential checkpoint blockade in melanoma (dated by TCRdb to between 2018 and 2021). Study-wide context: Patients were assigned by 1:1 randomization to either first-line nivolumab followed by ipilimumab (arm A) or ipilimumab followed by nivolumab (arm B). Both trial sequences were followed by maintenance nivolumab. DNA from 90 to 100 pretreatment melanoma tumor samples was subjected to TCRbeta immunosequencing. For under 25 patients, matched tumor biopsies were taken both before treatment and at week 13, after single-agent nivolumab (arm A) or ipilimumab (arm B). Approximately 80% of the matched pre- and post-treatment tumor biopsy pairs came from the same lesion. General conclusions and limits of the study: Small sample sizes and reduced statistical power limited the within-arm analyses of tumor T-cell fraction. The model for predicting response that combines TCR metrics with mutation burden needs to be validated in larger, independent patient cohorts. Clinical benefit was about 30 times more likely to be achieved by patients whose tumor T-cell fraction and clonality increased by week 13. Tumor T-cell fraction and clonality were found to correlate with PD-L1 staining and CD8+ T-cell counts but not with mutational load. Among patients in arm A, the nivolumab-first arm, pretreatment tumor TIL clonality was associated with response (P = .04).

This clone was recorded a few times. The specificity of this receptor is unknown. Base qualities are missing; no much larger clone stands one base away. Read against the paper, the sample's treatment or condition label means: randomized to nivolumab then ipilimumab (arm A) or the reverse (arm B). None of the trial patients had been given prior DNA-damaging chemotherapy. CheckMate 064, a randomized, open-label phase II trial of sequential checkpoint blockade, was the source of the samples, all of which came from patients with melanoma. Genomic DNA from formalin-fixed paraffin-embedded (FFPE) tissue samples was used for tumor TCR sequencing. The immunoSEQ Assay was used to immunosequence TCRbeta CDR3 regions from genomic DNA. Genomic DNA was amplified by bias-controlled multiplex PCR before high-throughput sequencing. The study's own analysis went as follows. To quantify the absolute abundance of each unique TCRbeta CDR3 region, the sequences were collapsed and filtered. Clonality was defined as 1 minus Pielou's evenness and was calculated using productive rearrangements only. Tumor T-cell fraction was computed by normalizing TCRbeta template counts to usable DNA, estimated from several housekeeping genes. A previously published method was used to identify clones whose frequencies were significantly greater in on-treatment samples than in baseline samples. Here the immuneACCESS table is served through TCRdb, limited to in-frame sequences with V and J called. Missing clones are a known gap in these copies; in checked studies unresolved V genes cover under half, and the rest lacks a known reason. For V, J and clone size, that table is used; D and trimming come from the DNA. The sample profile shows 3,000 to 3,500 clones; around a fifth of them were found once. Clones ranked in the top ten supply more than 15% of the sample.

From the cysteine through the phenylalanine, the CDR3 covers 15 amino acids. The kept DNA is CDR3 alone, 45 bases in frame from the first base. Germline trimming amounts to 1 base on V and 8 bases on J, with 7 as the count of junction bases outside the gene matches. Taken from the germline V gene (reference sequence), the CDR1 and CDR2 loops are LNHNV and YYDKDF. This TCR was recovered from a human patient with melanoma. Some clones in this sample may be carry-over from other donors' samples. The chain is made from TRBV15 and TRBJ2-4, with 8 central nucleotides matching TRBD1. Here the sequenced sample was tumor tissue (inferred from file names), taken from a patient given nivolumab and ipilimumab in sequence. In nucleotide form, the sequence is TGTGCCACCAGCAGAGGTGCGCAGGGGGCTGACATTCAGTACTTC. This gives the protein CATSRGAQGADIQYF.